The 8 T cell receptor beta chains below all came from one sample that was sequenced in a study of T-cell reconstitution after alpha-beta-depleted transplantation in children. Researchers prepared the TCRbeta library using unique molecular identifiers, the study reports. TCRdb processed the PCR reads anew with MiXCR; each CDR3 protein has one entry. The sample has approximately 300,000 distinct CDR3 sequences; about 9.4% are singletons. Here the sequenced sample was PBMCs, taken before TCRalphabeta/CD19-depleted stem cell transplant. The receptors shown here come from a boy less than two years old with acute myeloid leukemia, due to receive a stem cell transplant.

This clonotype was counted ten times or more. This rearrangement joins TRBV28 to TRBJ2-7; tentatively, D is TRBD1 (6 bases). The CDR3 totals 15 residues. V was clipped by 5 bases and J by 3 bases, with 17 bases between them. The germline V gene has CDR1 MDHEN and CDR2 SYDVKM. The CDR3 protein is CASSLFRGNYYEQYF. The CDR3 region has the DNA TGTGCCAGCAGTCTCTTCAGGGGAAATTACTACGAGCAGTACTTC.

This clonotype was detected ten times or more. The chain uses TRBV2 and TRBJ2-3; 7 positions match TRBD2. The junction had 5 bases not matched to a gene; V was cut back by 6 bases and J by 2 bases. The CDR3 extends over 14 amino acids. The germline gives CDR1 SNHLY, CDR2 FYNNEI. This CDR3 reads CASRDWDYTDTQYF. The CDR3 DNA follows: TGTGCCAGCAGGGATTGGGACTACACAGATACGCAGTATTTT.

The chain is built from TRBV6-1 and TRBJ2-1, with 13 bases that match TRBD2. Trimming cost V 8 bases and J 5 bases; bases outside gene matches: 0. CDR3 size: 13 residues. The germline V gene has CDR1 MNHNS and CDR2 SASEGT. The CDR3 is CASGTSGDNEQFF. For the CDR3, the DNA is TGTGCCAGCGGGACTAGCGGGGACAATGAGCAGTTCTTC.

Ten or more counts support this clonotype. V is TRBV7-2 and J is TRBJ1-4; D call uncertain. Germline-derived CDR1 and CDR2 are SGHTA and FQGNSA. This CDR3 contains 15 residues. Trimming stripped 5 bases from V and 5 bases from J, with 15 bases between. This chain's CDR3 is CASSPETYRNEKLFF. CDR3 bases: TGTGCCAGCAGCCCAGAGACATATAGGAATGAAAAACTGTTTTTT.

A remark on this clonotype: One base away lies a much larger clone, so this may be a sequencing read error. The chain recombines TRBV20-1 with TRBJ2-3; D gene ambiguous. V was clipped by 2 bases and J by 3 bases, with 0 bases between them. Per the germline V gene, CDR1 is DFQATT and CDR2 is SNEGSKA (reference sequence). The CDR3 sequence is 10 residues long. The CDR3 region is CSARTDTQYF. The CDR3 DNA is TGCAGTGCTAGAACAGATACGCAGTATTTT.

This clonotype was observed at least ten times. V is TRBV12-3 or TRBV12-4 and J is TRBJ2-5; D unclear. The CDR3 totals 13 residues. Deletions cut 6 bases from V and 2 bases from J, with 10 bases between. CDR3 in amino acids: CASSFILQETQYF. CDR3 DNA sequence: TGTGCCAGCAGCTTCATCCTACAAGAGACCCAGTACTTC.

J is TRBJ2-1 and V is TRBV15, with TRBD2 matching over 10 bases. The ends lost 1 base at V and 4 bases at J; junction bases unmatched: 4. Germline CDR1 reads LNHNV; CDR2 reads YYDKDF (reference sequence). The CDR3 consists of 16 residues. Here the CDR3 reads CATSRVRTSGYNEQFF. As DNA, the CDR3 is TGTGCCACCAGCAGAGTTCGGACTAGCGGTTACAATGAGCAGTTCTTC.

This clonotype was picked up many times. This chain links TRBV12-3 or TRBV12-4 with TRBJ2-6; D gene uncertain. The CDR3 consists of 12 residues. Deletions cut 5 bases from V and 2 bases from J, with 1 base between. CDR3 loop: CASSAGANVLTF. The CDR3 DNA is TGTGCCAGCAGTGCTGGGGCCAACGTCCTGACTTTC.